The text below deals with one T cell receptor beta chain. The sample holds other DNA sequences that translate to the same CDR3. The data were taken from a study of PD-L1 blockade in urothelial cancer. Time point specified: peripheral blood 6 weeks after treatment start. There are 15 residues in the CDR3. Per the germline V gene, CDR1 is SGHRS and CDR2 is YFSETQ. V shed 3 bases and J 5 bases; nucleotides not matched to a gene: 3. This table comes from immunoSEQ multiplex PCR, and its TCRdb copy is limited to in-frame clones, with some not included. This sample has 100,000 to 150,000 clones, with more than 75% found just once.

The sample consisted of PBMCs, taken around atezolizumab (anti-PD-L1) treatment. This TCR derives from a man in his fifties or sixties with urothelial cancer. The V and J genes are TRBV5-1 and TRBJ1-6; the match to TRBD1 covers 9 bases. The CDR3 region is CASSSGQGHNSPLHF. CDR3 nucleotide sequence: TGCGCCAGCAGCTCGGGACAGGGACATAATTCACCCCTCCACTTT.